These T cell receptor beta chains were read from a single sample in a study of blood T cell repertoires in COVID-19. Method: immunoSEQ multiplex PCR; TCRdb's copy keeps in-frame clones and lacks some. The sample lists 95,000 to 150,000 clones; 70% to 80% were seen once. The sample was peripheral blood. The source is a human donor in a cohort sampled during active COVID-19. Each CDR3 is given with its conserved first and last residue. Each record gives: V gene, D gene, J gene, clone size, CDR3 DNA, CDR3 protein. A D gene is named only where the DNA matches it firmly. Not every row has a clone size; where given, it reads once, few, many or a size class.

v_call: TRBV4-3
d_call: .
j_call: TRBJ1-6
clone_size: .
cdr3_nt: TGCGCCAGCAGCCAAGATCTCACAGATAATTCACCCCTCCACTTT
cdr3_aa: CASSQDLTDNSPLHF

v_call: TRBV4-3
d_call: TRBD1
j_call: TRBJ2-2
clone_size: .
cdr3_nt: TGCGCCAGCAGCCAAGAGGGGGGGACAGGGAGGGCCGGGGAGCTGTTTTTT
cdr3_aa: CASSQEGGTGRAGELFF

v_call: TRBV10-3
d_call: TRBD1
j_call: TRBJ2-7
clone_size: .
cdr3_nt: TGTGCCATCGGGACAGGGGGGCCCTACGAGCAGTACTTC
cdr3_aa: CAIGTGGPYEQYF

v_call: TRBV7-6
d_call: TRBD1
j_call: TRBJ1-2
clone_size: .
cdr3_nt: TGTGCCAGCAGCTTACCAGGGGGTGGGGGCTACACCTTC
cdr3_aa: CASSLPGGGGYTF

v_call: TRBV19
d_call: TRBD2
j_call: TRBJ2-5
clone_size: .
cdr3_nt: TGTGCCAGTAGCCCCCGGGAGCGGGGAGAGACCCAGTACTTC
cdr3_aa: CASSPRERGETQYF

v_call: TRBV2
d_call: .
j_call: TRBJ1-2
clone_size: .
cdr3_nt: TGTGCCAGCAGCCTCCTAGCTGGCTACACCTTC
cdr3_aa: CASSLLAGYTF

v_call: TRBV10-3
d_call: TRBD1
j_call: TRBJ2-3
clone_size: .
cdr3_nt: TGTGCCATCAGTGAGGGAGGGACAGGGGTCGTGGATACGCAGTATTTT
cdr3_aa: CAISEGGTGVVDTQYF

v_call: TRBV4-3
d_call: TRBD2
j_call: TRBJ2-2
clone_size: .
cdr3_nt: TGCGCCAGCAGCCATCCCCTTGGCGGGAGAAGCGCCGGGGAGCTGTTTTTT
cdr3_aa: CASSHPLGGRSAGELFF

v_call: TRBV6-6
d_call: .
j_call: TRBJ2-7
clone_size: once
cdr3_nt: TGTGCCAGCAGCCAAGACAGCTACGAGCAGTACTTC
cdr3_aa: CASSQDSYEQYF

v_call: TRBV7-6
d_call: .
j_call: TRBJ2-5
clone_size: .
cdr3_nt: TGTGCCAGCAGCTTACTCGTCGGGGGTGGGGAGACCCAGTACTTC
cdr3_aa: CASSLLVGGGETQYF

v_call: TRBV6-5
d_call: .
j_call: TRBJ1-2
clone_size: .
cdr3_nt: TGTGCCAGCAGTTACCTTGACTCGGGGTATGGCTACACCTTC
cdr3_aa: CASSYLDSGYGYTF

v_call: TRBV24-1
d_call: TRBD1
j_call: TRBJ2-1
clone_size: .
cdr3_nt: TGTGCCACCAGTGACCCGGGACAGGGCCCCAATGAGCAGTTCTTC
cdr3_aa: CATSDPGQGPNEQFF

v_call: TRBV28
d_call: TRBD1
j_call: TRBJ1-5
clone_size: .
cdr3_nt: TGTGCCAGCCGATATGGACAGGCCTCGGGGCAGCCCCAGCATTTT
cdr3_aa: CASRYGQASGQPQHF

v_call: TRBV2
d_call: .
j_call: TRBJ2-1
clone_size: .
cdr3_nt: TGTGCCAGCGATGCAGGGTCGTACAATGAGCAGTTCTTC
cdr3_aa: CASDAGSYNEQFF

v_call: TRBV6-2/TRBV6-3
d_call: .
j_call: TRBJ1-6
clone_size: .
cdr3_nt: TGTGCCAGCAGTTACAGGCCGGAGAGAATTACACCCCTCCACTTT
cdr3_aa: CASSYRPERITPLHF

v_call: TRBV28
d_call: TRBD2
j_call: TRBJ2-3
clone_size: .
cdr3_nt: TGTGCCAGCAGTTTATCCGGGACTAGGAGCACAGATACGCAGTATTTT
cdr3_aa: CASSLSGTRSTDTQYF

v_call: TRBV12-3/TRBV12-4
d_call: .
j_call: TRBJ1-6
clone_size: .
cdr3_nt: TGTGCCAGCAGTTTACGCCGACAGGTGCTCCACTTT
cdr3_aa: CASSLRRQVLHF

v_call: TRBV9
d_call: .
j_call: TRBJ2-1
clone_size: .
cdr3_nt: TGTGCCAGCAGCCCCCGACTAGATTCGTTCGGGAATGAGCAGTTCTTC
cdr3_aa: CASSPRLDSFGNEQFF

v_call: TRBV2
d_call: .
j_call: TRBJ1-6
clone_size: .
cdr3_nt: TGTGCCAGCAGGGCGGGGGGGTATTCACCCCTCCACTTT
cdr3_aa: CASRAGGYSPLHF

v_call: TRBV10-3
d_call: TRBD1
j_call: TRBJ2-3
clone_size: once
cdr3_nt: TGTGCCATCGGGACAGGGGGAGGATTAGGCACAGATACGCAGTATTTT
cdr3_aa: CAIGTGGGLGTDTQYF

v_call: TRBV5-1
d_call: TRBD1
j_call: TRBJ2-2
clone_size: .
cdr3_nt: TGCGCCAGTTGGGGACAGGGGGCGACCGGGGAGCTGTTTTTT
cdr3_aa: CASWGQGATGELFF

v_call: TRBV5-1
d_call: .
j_call: TRBJ1-2
clone_size: .
cdr3_nt: TGCGCCAGCAGTGGGGGCCGTCACGGCTACACCTTC
cdr3_aa: CASSGGRHGYTF

v_call: TRBV10-2
d_call: TRBD2
j_call: TRBJ2-7
clone_size: .
cdr3_nt: TGCGCCAGCACGGACAGGGGGACTAGCGGGGGCTACGAGCAGTACTTC
cdr3_aa: CASTDRGTSGGYEQYF

v_call: TRBV3-1/TRBV3-2
d_call: TRBD1
j_call: TRBJ1-2
clone_size: once
cdr3_nt: TGTGCCAGCAGCCAAGTCAGGGGGTATGGCTACACCTTC
cdr3_aa: CASSQVRGYGYTF

v_call: TRBV3-1/TRBV3-2
d_call: TRBD2
j_call: TRBJ2-7
clone_size: once
cdr3_nt: TGTGCCAGCAGCCAAGTAGCGGGGGCGTCCTACGAGCAGTACTTC
cdr3_aa: CASSQVAGASYEQYF

v_call: TRBV3-1/TRBV3-2
d_call: TRBD2
j_call: TRBJ2-1
clone_size: .
cdr3_nt: TGTGCCAGCAGCCGATGGACTAGCGGGAGTGGCAATGAGCAGTTCTTC
cdr3_aa: CASSRWTSGSGNEQFF

v_call: TRBV9
d_call: TRBD1
j_call: TRBJ2-1
clone_size: .
cdr3_nt: TGTGCCAGCAGCTCAACCGGGACAGGGTATGATGAGCAGTTCTTC
cdr3_aa: CASSSTGTGYDEQFF

v_call: TRBV2
d_call: .
j_call: TRBJ2-7
clone_size: .
cdr3_nt: TGTGCCAGCAGTGTCAGCTCCTACGAGCAGTACTTC
cdr3_aa: CASSVSSYEQYF

v_call: TRBV9
d_call: .
j_call: TRBJ2-7
clone_size: .
cdr3_nt: TGTGCCAGCAGCGTAGCATGTGCCGTACACCCTTACGAGCAGTACTTC
cdr3_aa: CASSVACAVHPYEQYF

v_call: TRBV20-1
d_call: .
j_call: TRBJ1-1
clone_size: .
cdr3_nt: TGCAGTGCTAGTTTTGCGGGGGGAGGGAACACTGAAGCTTTCTTT
cdr3_aa: CSASFAGGGNTEAFF

v_call: TRBV9
d_call: TRBD1
j_call: TRBJ2-7
clone_size: .
cdr3_nt: TGTGCCAGCAGCGTAGCCCCAACAGGGGACACCCACGAGCAGTACTTC
cdr3_aa: CASSVAPTGDTHEQYF

v_call: TRBV5-5
d_call: .
j_call: TRBJ1-1
clone_size: few
cdr3_nt: TGTGCCAGCAGCTTCTCCCTGAACACTGAAGCTTTCTTT
cdr3_aa: CASSFSLNTEAFF

v_call: TRBV5-1
d_call: TRBD2
j_call: TRBJ2-7
clone_size: .
cdr3_nt: TGCGCCAGCAGCTTGGGGACCCTCACTAGCGGGAGGACTCTTTCCTACGAGCAGTACTTC
cdr3_aa: CASSLGTLTSGRTLSYEQYF

v_call: TRBV14
d_call: TRBD2
j_call: TRBJ2-1
clone_size: .
cdr3_nt: TGTGCCAGCAGCCAAGACGGAAGGACTAGCGGGAGAGATGAGCAGTTCTTC
cdr3_aa: CASSQDGRTSGRDEQFF

v_call: TRBV4-2
d_call: .
j_call: TRBJ2-1
clone_size: .
cdr3_nt: TGTGCCAGCAGCCAAGGGCATAGCGGTTACAATGAGCAGTTCTTC
cdr3_aa: CASSQGHSGYNEQFF

v_call: TRBV7-8
d_call: TRBD2
j_call: TRBJ2-1
clone_size: .
cdr3_nt: TGTGCCAGCATCCCGAGTAGCGGGAGGGCTAGCAATGAGCAGTTCTTC
cdr3_aa: CASIPSSGRASNEQFF

v_call: TRBV5-1
d_call: TRBD1
j_call: TRBJ1-2
clone_size: once
cdr3_nt: TGCGCCAGCAGCCCATCGACAGGGACTAACTATGGCTACACCTTC
cdr3_aa: CASSPSTGTNYGYTF

v_call: TRBV3-1/TRBV3-2
d_call: .
j_call: TRBJ2-2
clone_size: .
cdr3_nt: TGTGCCAGCAGCTTTAGGACTGGTACCGGGGAGCTGTTTTTT
cdr3_aa: CASSFRTGTGELFF

v_call: TRBV28
d_call: TRBD1
j_call: TRBJ1-5
clone_size: .
cdr3_nt: TGTGCCAGCAGTTTCCATCCAGGGGGCCGAAGTAGGCAGCCCCAGCATTTT
cdr3_aa: CASSFHPGGRSRQPQHF

v_call: TRBV18
d_call: .
j_call: TRBJ1-2
clone_size: .
cdr3_nt: TGTGCCAGCTCACCAGCGGGGGCAGGGAACTATGGCTACACCTTC
cdr3_aa: CASSPAGAGNYGYTF

v_call: TRBV10-3
d_call: .
j_call: TRBJ2-3
clone_size: .
cdr3_nt: TGTGCCATCAGTTTCAGAGATACGCAGTATTTT
cdr3_aa: CAISFRDTQYF

v_call: TRBV7-2
d_call: .
j_call: TRBJ2-4
clone_size: once
cdr3_nt: TGTGCCAGCAGCATTAGACTAACCAATCCGGACATTCAGTACTTC
cdr3_aa: CASSIRLTNPDIQYF

v_call: TRBV28
d_call: .
j_call: TRBJ2-1
clone_size: .
cdr3_nt: TGTGCCAGCAGTCGAGGTCCTGCTGAGCAGTTCTTC
cdr3_aa: CASSRGPAEQFF

v_call: TRBV2
d_call: TRBD1
j_call: TRBJ1-1
clone_size: many
cdr3_nt: TGTGCCCGAGACAGGGGGGGAGGCTACACTGAAGCTTTCTTT
cdr3_aa: CARDRGGGYTEAFF

v_call: TRBV4-2
d_call: .
j_call: TRBJ2-1
clone_size: .
cdr3_nt: TGTGCCAGCAGCCAAGATCTCCCGGCGGGCGAGCAGTTCTTC
cdr3_aa: CASSQDLPAGEQFF

v_call: TRBV5-6
d_call: TRBD1
j_call: TRBJ1-2
clone_size: .
cdr3_nt: TGTGCCAGCCGACCTTACCAAACAGGGGAGGTAGACTATGGCTACACCTTC
cdr3_aa: CASRPYQTGEVDYGYTF